Listed below are T cell receptor beta chains from one sample, sequenced in a study of shared clonotypes between healthy human individuals. The protocol was immunoSEQ multiplex PCR, while the TCRdb copy is restricted to in-frame clones and leaves out a portion. In the table there are roughly 2,000,000 clones, about 95% of which are singletons. The material sequenced was naive CD8+ T cells sorted from blood. These receptors were taken from a man aged 18 to 29 in good health. The CDR3 runs from the conserved cysteine through the conserved F or W. A D gene is named only where the DNA matches it firmly. Expanded clones get a size class; other rows say once, few or many, or leave the size out.

>TRBD1|-|TRBJ1-5|TRBV2
TGTGCCAGCAGGGACAGGGGGGCTCTCGATCAGCCCCAGCATTTT
CASRDRGALDQPQHF
>-|-|TRBJ2-7|TRBV7-3
TGTGCCAGCAGCTTAAACCCCGCTAACGAGCAGTACTTC
CASSLNPANEQYF
>-|few|TRBJ2-2|TRBV19
TGTGCCAGTACGAACACCGGGGAGCTGTTTTTT
CASTNTGELFF
>-|-|TRBJ2-7|TRBV9
TGTGCCAGCAGCGAGGGGGGACACGGCTACGAGCAGTACTTC
CASSEGGHGYEQYF
>-|-|TRBJ2-1|TRBV20-1
TGCAGTGCTAGAGATGAAAATGAGCAGTTCTTC
CSARDENEQFF
>-|once|TRBJ2-1|TRBV4-1
TGCGCCAGCAGCCACGGGGGCGGAGATGAGCAGTTCTTC
CASSHGGGDEQFF
>TRBD1|-|TRBJ2-7|TRBV5-6
TGTGCCAGCAGCGGTGTGGGACAGGGGGCCTACGAGCAGTACTTC
CASSGVGQGAYEQYF
>-|-|TRBJ1-1|TRBV9
TGTGCCAGCAGCGGGCGGGAGGCCGCCACTCCGAACACTGAAGCTTTCTTT
CASSGREAATPNTEAFF
>-|-|TRBJ2-1|TRBV11-2
TGTGCCAGCAGCTTAGTTGGGGTCAATGAGCAGTTCTTC
CASSLVGVNEQFF
>-|-|TRBJ2-5|TRBV6-1
TGTGCCAGCAGTGATCCGGGAACCCAAGAGACCCAGTACTTC
CASSDPGTQETQYF
>-|once|TRBJ1-6|TRBV6-5
TGTGCCAGCAGTTACAAAACTGGATATTCACCCCTCCACTTT
CASSYKTGYSPLHF
>TRBD1|-|TRBJ2-7|TRBV4-1
TGCGCCAGCAGCCAGGGGACAGGTGTTAGAATAGGGGAGCAGTACTTC
CASSQGTGVRIGEQYF
>-|-|TRBJ2-4|TRBV9
TGTGCCAGCAGCGCTGAATTTCAGGGCGACCTGAGGAACATTCAGTACTTC
CASSAEFQGDLRNIQYF
>-|-|TRBJ1-6|TRBV7-6
TGTGCCAGCAGGCCGACCGCGGCTAATTCACCCCTCCACTTT
CASRPTAANSPLHF
>TRBD2|-|TRBJ2-1|TRBV2
TGTGCCAGCAGTGGGACGACTAGCGGGGGGATCGGTGAGCAGTTCTTC
CASSGTTSGGIGEQFF
>TRBD1|once|TRBJ1-5|TRBV27
TGTGCCAGCCGACAGGGTGGAAGGGGGCCCCAGCATTTT
CASRQGGRGPQHF
>-|once|TRBJ2-7|TRBV30
TGTGCCTGGGGCCCGGGACATATAGCCTACGAGCAGTACTTC
CAWGPGHIAYEQYF
>-|-|TRBJ2-5|TRBV7-9
TGTGCCAGCAGCTTAGACAGTTCCAGGGAGACCCAGTACTTC
CASSLDSSRETQYF
>TRBD1|-|TRBJ1-1|TRBV19
TGTGCCAGTAGCCTCCGGGACAGCCCCCTGAACACTGAAGCTTTCTTT
CASSLRDSPLNTEAFF
>TRBD1|-|TRBJ2-7|TRBV6-1
TGTGCCAGCAGTGAAGGGGACAGGGACTCCTACGAGCAGTACTTC
CASSEGDRDSYEQYF